This TCR beta chain was recorded in a study of long-term antiretroviral therapy in people with HIV. Study-wide points: The data indicate that diversity increased after ART but remained below transplant donor controls.

This was the immunoSEQ v3.0 assay at survey level. TCRdb's table, derived via immunoSEQ multiplex PCR, lists solely in-frame clones and lacks some. The table includes about 23,000 clones, approximately 91% detected once. Germline CDR1 LNHNV, CDR2 YYDKDF (reference sequence). Trimming removed 8 bases at V and 8 bases at J, with 20 bases between. The CDR3 runs 14 residues. With respect to this clone: Its antigen is unknown.

The source was unsorted PBMCs, collected 0.6 years after starting antiretroviral therapy. This TCR derives from a man in his sixties with HIV. This sequence joins TRBV15 and TRBJ2-3; tentatively, D is TRBD2 (7 bases). The CDR3 DNA sequence: TGTGCCACCGCCCGAGGGGGGGACGGCGTTACGCAGTATTTT. Residues: CATARGGDGVTQYF.